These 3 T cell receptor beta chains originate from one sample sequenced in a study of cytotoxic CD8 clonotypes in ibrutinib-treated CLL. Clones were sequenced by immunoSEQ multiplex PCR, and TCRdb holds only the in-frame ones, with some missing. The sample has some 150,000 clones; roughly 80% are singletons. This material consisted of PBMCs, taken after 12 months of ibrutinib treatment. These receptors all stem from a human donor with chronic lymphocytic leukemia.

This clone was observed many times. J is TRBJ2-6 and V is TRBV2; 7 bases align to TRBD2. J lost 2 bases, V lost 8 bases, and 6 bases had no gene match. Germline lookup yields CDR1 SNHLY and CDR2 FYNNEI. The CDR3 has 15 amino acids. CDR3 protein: CASAGLGAGANVLTF. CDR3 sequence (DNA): TGTGCCAGCGCCGGACTAGGGGCTGGGGCCAACGTCCTGACTTTC. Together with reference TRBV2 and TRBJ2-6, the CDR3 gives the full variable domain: EPEVTQTPSHQVTQMGQEVILRCVPISNHLYFYWYRQILGQKVEFLVSFYNNEISEKSEIFDDQFSVERPDGSNFTLKIRSTKLEDSAMYFCASAGLGAGANVLTFGAGSRLTVL.

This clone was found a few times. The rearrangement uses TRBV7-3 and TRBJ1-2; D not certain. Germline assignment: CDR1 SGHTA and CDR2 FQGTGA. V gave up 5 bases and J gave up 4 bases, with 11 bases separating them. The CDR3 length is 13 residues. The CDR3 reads CASSPWRVYGYTF. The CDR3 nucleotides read TGTGCCAGCAGCCCCTGGAGGGTCTATGGCTACACCTTC.

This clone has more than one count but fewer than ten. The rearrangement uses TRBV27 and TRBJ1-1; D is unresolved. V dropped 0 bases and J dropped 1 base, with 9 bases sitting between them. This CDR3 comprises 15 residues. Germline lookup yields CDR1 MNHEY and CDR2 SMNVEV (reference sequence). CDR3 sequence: CASSLSPGPNTEAFF. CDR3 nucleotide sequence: TGTGCCAGCAGTTTATCTCCAGGACCGAACACTGAAGCTTTCTTT.